Sequencing of this TCR beta chain was carried out in a study of CD8+CD57+ T cells in acquired aplastic anemia (dated 2018 in TCRdb). As for the study more broadly: Extracted DNA from sorted CD4+ and CD8+ cells averaged about 3.4 ug, ranging from roughly 0.17 to 30 ug. Healthy donor samples averaged approximately 10 million reads for CD4+ and 11 million to 13 million for CD8+ cells.

Summary of the overall study and its limitations: About 29 CD8+ CDR3 sequences were found to be shared between patients and controls, but these sequences appeared to be highly expressed in patients and within the immunodominant clones of the patients. Patients and healthy controls showed no significant difference in CD8+ Simpson's diversity (P=0.060).

A word on this clonotype: What this receptor recognizes is not known. One base away there is no much larger clone; base qualities are not given.

Trimming takes 6 bases off V and 5 bases off J; junction bases not matched to a gene: 12. CDR3 length: 16 amino acids, cysteine to phenylalanine. The sequence is cut down to CDR3 DNA, 48 bases in frame from base 1. Per the germline V gene, ENHRY is the CDR1 and SYGVKD is the CDR2. In the study, sorted CD4+ and CD8+ blood T cells from patients with severe aplastic anemia and from healthy subjects underwent deep sequencing of TCR repertoires. Ficoll-Paque density gradient centrifugation was used to isolate peripheral blood mononuclear cells. Before DNA extraction, CD4+ and CD8+ T cells were sorted by FACS or by magnetic beads. Profiling of TCR beta VDJ combinations and CDR3 sequences used genomic DNA as the template. An Illumina HiSeq 2000 was the platform used for TCR repertoire sequencing. Concerning the study's data processing: Repertoire assessment relied on Simpson's diversity index, CDR3 size and DJ length profiles, and TRBV/TRBJ rearrangement plots. The most abundant DNA sequence in the deep sequencing data was taken as the immunodominant clone. CDR3 amino acid sequences were checked for sharing between subjects and were compared against published repertoires and the VDJdb database. The raw public data were reprocessed by TCRdb itself: fastp quality trimming at Q25, MiXCR clonotype calling, in-frame beta chains only. Each record represents a unique CDR3 protein, reported with the most common genes and DNA among its rows. TCRdb's processing, not the authors', yielded these V and J calls. The sample data list 50,000 to 65,000 distinct CDR3 sequences, and roughly 58% of these were observed just once. The ten largest account for roughly 2.5% of the sample.

Recombination connected TRBV10-3 to TRBJ2-5, and 10 bases in between align with TRBD2. Specimen: sorted CD4+, CD8+, or CD8+CD57+ T cells (not recorded which) from PBMCs. This clonotype was sampled from a human donor in good health, serving as a control. The CDR3 has the sequence CAIRGKREGRAETQYF. The base sequence is TGTGCCATCAGGGGCAAGCGGGAGGGCCGGGCGGAGACCCAGTACTTC.